This T cell receptor (beta chain) was captured by sequencing in a study of T cell responses to AZD1222 COVID-19 vaccine. Method: immunoSEQ multiplex PCR; TCRdb's copy keeps in-frame clones and lacks some. The data hold 200,000 to 250,000 clones, with about 94% observed a single time. Concerning this clone: Its specificity is not known.

Trimming removed 4 bases from V and 2 bases from J; junction bases left unmatched: 7. The germline gives CDR1 SGDLS, CDR2 YYNGEE. CDR3 length: 18 residues. Findings and limits, study-wide: Donors were largely white British and mainly female; clonal diversity was possibly underestimated. Seropositive AZD1222 recipients at baseline numbered only five or six.

The sample in question was peripheral blood, obtained 28 days after the second dose of the MenACWY control vaccine. The sequence came from an adult who received the MenACWY meningococcal vaccine as a control. The genes are TRBV9 and TRBJ2-2, with 14 bases matching TRBD2. The CDR3 nucleotides read TGTGCCAGCAGCCCCAGACTAGCGGGGGGGTCAAACACCGGGGAGCTGTTTTTT. Its translation: CASSPRLAGGSNTGELFF.